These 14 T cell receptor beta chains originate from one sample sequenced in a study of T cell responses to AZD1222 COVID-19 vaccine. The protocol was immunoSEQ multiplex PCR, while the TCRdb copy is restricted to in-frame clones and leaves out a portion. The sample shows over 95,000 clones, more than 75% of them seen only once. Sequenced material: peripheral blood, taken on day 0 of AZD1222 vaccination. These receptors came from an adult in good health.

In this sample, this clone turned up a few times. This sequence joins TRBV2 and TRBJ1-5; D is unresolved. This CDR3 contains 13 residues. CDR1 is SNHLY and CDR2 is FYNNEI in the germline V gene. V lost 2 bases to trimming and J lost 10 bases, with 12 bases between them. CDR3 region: CASSEYMGRPQHF. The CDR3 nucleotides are TGTGCCAGCAGTGAATACATGGGTCGACCCCAGCATTTT.

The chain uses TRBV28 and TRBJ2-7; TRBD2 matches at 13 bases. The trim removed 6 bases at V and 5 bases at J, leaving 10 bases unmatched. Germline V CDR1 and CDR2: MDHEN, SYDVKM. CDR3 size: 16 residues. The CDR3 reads CASSWGLAGTRNEQYF. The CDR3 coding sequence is TGTGCCAGCAGCTGGGGACTAGCGGGAACCCGGAACGAGCAGTACTTC.

CDR3 DNA: TGTGCCAGCAGCTCCTCGATTCTCGGGACAGGGGACCAGAACACTGAAGCTTTCTTT. This codes for CASSSSILGTGDQNTEAFF. V usage is TRBV9 and J usage is TRBJ1-1; 10 bases are a match to TRBD1. This CDR3 comprises 19 residues. Losses at the gene ends were 4 bases for V and 1 base for J; bases not matched to a gene: 16. Germline loops: CDR1 SGDLS, CDR2 YYNGEE. The variable domain in full, completed from reference TRBV9 and TRBJ1-1, reads DSGVTQTPKHLITATGQRVTLRCSPRSGDLSVYWYQQSLDQGLQFLIQYYNGEERAKGNILERFSAQQFPDLHSELNLSSLELGDSALYFCASSSSILGTGDQNTEAFFGQGTRLTVV.

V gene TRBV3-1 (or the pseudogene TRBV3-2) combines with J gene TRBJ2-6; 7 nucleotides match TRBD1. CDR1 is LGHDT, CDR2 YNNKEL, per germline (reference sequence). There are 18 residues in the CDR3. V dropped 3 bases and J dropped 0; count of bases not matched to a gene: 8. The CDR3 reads CASSHGDSLISGANVLTF. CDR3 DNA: TGTGCCAGCAGCCATGGGGACAGTTTAATCTCTGGGGCCAACGTCCTGACTTTC.

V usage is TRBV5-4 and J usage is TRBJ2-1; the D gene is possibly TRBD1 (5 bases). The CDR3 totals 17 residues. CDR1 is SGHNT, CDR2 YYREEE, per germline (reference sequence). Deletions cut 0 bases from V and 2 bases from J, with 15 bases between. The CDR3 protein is CASSLGSPTEAYNEQFF. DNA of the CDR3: TGTGCCAGCAGCTTGGGATCGCCGACAGAAGCCTACAATGAGCAGTTCTTC.

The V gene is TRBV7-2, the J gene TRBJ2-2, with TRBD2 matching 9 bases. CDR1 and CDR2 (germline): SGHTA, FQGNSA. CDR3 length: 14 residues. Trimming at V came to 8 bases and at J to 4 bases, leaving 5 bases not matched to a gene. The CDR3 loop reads CASGTSGRTGELFF. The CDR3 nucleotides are TGTGCCAGCGGTACTAGCGGGCGCACCGGGGAGCTGTTTTTT.

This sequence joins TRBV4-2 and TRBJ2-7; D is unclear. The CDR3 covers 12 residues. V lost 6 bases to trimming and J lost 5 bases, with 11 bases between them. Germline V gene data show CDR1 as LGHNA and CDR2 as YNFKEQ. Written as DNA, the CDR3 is TGTGCCAGCAGTGCGGATCACCACGAGCAGTACTTC. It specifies CASSADHHEQYF.

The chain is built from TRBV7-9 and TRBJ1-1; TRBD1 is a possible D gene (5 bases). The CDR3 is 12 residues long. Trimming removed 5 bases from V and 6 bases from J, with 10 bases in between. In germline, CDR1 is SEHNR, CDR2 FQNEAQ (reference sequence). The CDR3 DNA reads TGTGCCAGCAGCCGAGGGACCCCTGAAGCTTTCTTT. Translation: CASSRGTPEAFF.

In DNA, the CDR3 is TGTGCCAGCAGCTGGGCAAACAGGGGACAAGAGACCCAGTACTTC. Residues: CASSWANRGQETQYF. This chain joins TRBV5-5 and TRBJ2-5, with TRBD1 matching over 7 bases. Germline lookup yields CDR1 SGHKS and CDR2 YYEKEE (reference sequence). The CDR3 runs to 15 residues. J gave up 2 bases and V 3 bases, and 7 bases lay outside the gene matches.

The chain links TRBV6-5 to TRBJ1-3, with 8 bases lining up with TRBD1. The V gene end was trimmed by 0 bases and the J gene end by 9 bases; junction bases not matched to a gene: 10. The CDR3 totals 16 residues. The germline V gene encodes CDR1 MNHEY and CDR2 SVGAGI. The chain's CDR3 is CASSYSLTGALITIYF. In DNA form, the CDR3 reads TGTGCCAGCAGTTACTCGTTGACAGGGGCGTTAATCACCATATATTTT.

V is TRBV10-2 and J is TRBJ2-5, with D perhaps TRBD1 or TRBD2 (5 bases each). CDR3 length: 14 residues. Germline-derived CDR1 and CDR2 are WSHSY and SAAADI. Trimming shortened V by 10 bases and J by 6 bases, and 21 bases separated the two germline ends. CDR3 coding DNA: TGCGCCACCAAACTTGGGGGTGAGGGAAAGACCCAGTACTTC. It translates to CATKLGGEGKTQYF.

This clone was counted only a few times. The CDR3 loop reads CASRQYRDLNTEAFF. CDR3 bases: TGTGCCAGCAGGCAATACAGGGACCTGAACACTGAAGCTTTCTTT. J is TRBJ1-1 and V is TRBV27, with D perhaps matching TRBD1 (6 bases). The CDR3 runs 15 residues. Germline values: CDR1 MNHEY, CDR2 SMNVEV (reference sequence). The germline V and J ends were trimmed by 6 bases and 0 bases, with 14 bases remaining between them.

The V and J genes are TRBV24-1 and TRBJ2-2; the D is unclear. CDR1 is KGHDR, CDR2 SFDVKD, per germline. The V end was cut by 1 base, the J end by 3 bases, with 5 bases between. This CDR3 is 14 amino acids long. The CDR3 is CATSDFWDTGELFF. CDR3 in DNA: TGTGCCACCAGTGATTTTTGGGACACCGGGGAGCTGTTTTTT.

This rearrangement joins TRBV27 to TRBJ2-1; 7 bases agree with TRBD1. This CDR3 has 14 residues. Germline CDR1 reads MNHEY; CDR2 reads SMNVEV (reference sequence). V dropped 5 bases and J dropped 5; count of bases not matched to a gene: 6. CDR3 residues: CASSTRQGNNEQFF. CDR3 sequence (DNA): TGTGCCAGCAGTACCAGACAGGGCAACAATGAGCAGTTCTTC.